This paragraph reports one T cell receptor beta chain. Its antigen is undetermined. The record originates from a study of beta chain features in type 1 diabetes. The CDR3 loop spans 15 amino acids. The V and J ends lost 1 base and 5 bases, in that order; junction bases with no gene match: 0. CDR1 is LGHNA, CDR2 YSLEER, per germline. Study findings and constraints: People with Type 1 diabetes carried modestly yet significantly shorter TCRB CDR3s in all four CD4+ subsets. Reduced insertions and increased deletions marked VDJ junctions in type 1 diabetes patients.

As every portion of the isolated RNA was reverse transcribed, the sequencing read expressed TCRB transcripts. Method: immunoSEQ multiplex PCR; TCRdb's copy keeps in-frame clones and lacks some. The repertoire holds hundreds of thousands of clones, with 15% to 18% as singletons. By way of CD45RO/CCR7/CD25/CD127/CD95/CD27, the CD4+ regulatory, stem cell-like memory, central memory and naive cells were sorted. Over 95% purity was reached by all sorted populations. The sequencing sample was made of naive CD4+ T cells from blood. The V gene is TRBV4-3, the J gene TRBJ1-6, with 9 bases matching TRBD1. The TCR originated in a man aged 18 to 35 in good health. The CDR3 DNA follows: TGCGCCAGCAGCCAAGGGGACAGGGATAATTCACCCCTCCACTTT. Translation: CASSQGDRDNSPLHF.